This T cell receptor (beta chain) was recorded in a study of CD8+CD57+ T cells in acquired aplastic anemia. Study-wide points: Patients and controls had CD8+ Simpson's diversity values that were not significantly distinct. There were around 28 CD8+ CDR3 sequences that occurred in both patients and controls.

Patients chosen for sequencing had CD8+CD57+ cells that had expanded, as shown by flow cytometry. With no exception, the patients had severe acquired aplastic anemia. This clonotype was detected many times. Its antigen remains unidentified. Researchers used genomic DNA as the template to profile TCR beta VDJ and CDR3. TCRdb redid the calling of the reads with MiXCR, one entry per CDR3 protein. The sample carries about 160,000 distinct CDR3 sequences, more than 45% recorded once. Sequencing input: sorted CD4+, CD8+, or CD8+CD57+ T cells (not recorded which) from PBMCs. This receptor was taken from a human donor with aplastic anemia.

The CDR3 DNA sequence: TGTGCCAGCAGTGACAGGGGATCTACCGGGGAGCTGTTTTTT. As protein: CASSDRGSTGELFF. The V and J genes are TRBV6-1 and TRBJ2-2; D is possibly TRBD1 (6 bases). The CDR3 length is 14 residues. Germline V lookup: CDR1 MNHNS, CDR2 SASEGT. Trimming stripped 3 bases from V and 5 bases from J, with 10 bases between.